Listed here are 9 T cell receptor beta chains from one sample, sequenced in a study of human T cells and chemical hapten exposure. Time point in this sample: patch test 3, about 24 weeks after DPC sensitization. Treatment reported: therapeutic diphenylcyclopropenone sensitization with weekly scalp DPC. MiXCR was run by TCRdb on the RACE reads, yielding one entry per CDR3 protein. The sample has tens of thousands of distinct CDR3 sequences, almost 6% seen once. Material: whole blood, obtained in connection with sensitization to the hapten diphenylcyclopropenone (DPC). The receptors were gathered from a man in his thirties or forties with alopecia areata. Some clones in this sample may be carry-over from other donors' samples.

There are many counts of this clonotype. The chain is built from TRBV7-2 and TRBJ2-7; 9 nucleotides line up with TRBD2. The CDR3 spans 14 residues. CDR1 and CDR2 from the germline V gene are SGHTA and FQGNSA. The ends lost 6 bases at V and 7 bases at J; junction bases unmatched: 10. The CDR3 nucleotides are TGTGCCAGCAGGGCGTTAGCGGGAGTAAAGGAGCAGTACTTC. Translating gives CASRALAGVKEQYF.

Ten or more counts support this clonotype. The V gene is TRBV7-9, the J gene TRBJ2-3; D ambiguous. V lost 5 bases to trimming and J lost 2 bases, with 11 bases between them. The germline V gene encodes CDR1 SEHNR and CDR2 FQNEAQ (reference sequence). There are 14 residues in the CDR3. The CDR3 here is CASSPPAVTDTQYF. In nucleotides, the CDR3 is TGTGCCAGCAGCCCCCCCGCGGTCACAGATACGCAGTATTTT.

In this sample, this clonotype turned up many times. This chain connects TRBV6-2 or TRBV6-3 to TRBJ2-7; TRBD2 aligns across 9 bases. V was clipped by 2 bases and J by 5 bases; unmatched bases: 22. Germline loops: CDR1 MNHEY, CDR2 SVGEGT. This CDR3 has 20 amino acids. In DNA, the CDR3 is TGTGCCAGCAGTTACCCCGTAATCCCTCGGACTAGCGAGAGTGTCCACGAGCAGTACTTC. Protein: CASSYPVIPRTSESVHEQYF.

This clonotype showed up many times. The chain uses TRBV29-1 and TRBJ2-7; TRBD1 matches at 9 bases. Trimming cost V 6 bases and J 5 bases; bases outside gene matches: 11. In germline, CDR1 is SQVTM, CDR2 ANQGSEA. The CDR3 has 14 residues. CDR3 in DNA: TGCAGCGTGGACCCCGGGACAGGGCCCCACGAGCAGTACTTC. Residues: CSVDPGTGPHEQYF.

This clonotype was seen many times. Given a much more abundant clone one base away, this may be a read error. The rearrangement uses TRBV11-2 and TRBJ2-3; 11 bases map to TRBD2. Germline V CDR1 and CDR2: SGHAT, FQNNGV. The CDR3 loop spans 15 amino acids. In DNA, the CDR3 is TGTGTCAGCAGCTTAGCGGGAGGGCCGGGAGATACGCAGTATTTT. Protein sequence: CVSSLAGGPGDTQYF.

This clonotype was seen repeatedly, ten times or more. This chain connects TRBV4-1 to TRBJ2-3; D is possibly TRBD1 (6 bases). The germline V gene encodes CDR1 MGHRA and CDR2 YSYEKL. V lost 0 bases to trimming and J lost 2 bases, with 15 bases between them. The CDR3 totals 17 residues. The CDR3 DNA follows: TGCGCCAGCAGCCAAGATCCCCCTAGGACAGCCACAGATACGCAGTATTTT. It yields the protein CASSQDPPRTATDTQYF.

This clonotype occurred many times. CDR3 DNA sequence: TGTGCCAGCAGCCAAGCCGGATACACCGGGGAGCTGTTTTTT. Its translation: CASSQAGYTGELFF. The rearrangement joins TRBV3-1 to TRBJ2-2, with D uncertain. Trimming took 1 base from V and 3 from J, leaving 6 bases between them. The germline V gene has CDR1 LGHDT and CDR2 YNNKEL (reference sequence). The CDR3 runs to 14 residues.

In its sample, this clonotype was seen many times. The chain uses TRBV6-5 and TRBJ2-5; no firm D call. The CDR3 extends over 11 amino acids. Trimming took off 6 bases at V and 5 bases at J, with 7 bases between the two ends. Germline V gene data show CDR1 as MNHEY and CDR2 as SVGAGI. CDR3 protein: CASSPGETQYF. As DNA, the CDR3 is TGTGCCAGCAGCCCCGGGGAGACCCAGTACTTC.

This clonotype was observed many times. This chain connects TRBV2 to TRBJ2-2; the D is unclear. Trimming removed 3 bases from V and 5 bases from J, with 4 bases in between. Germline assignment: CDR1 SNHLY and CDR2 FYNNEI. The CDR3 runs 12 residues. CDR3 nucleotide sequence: TGTGCCAGCAGTGAGGGGACCGGGGAGCTGTTTTTT. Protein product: CASSEGTGELFF. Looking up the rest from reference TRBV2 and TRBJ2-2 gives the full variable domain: EPEVTQTPSHQVTQMGQEVILRCVPISNHLYFYWYRQILGQKVEFLVSFYNNEISEKSEIFDDQFSVERPDGSNFTLKIRSTKLEDSAMYFCASSEGTGELFFGEGSRLTVL.